This record concerns one T cell receptor beta chain sequence. The data derive from a study of Ad26.COV2.S vaccination and SARS-CoV-2 variants. Study-level information: Recipients of Ad26.COV2.S got it intramuscularly, once or twice 56 days apart.

The V gene's germline CDR1 is SGDLS and CDR2 YYNGEE. The CDR3 is 13 amino acids. Deletions cut 6 bases from V and 2 bases from J, with 9 bases between. Noted treatment: some 20 received Ad26.COV2.S at low or high dose, single or two shots; five or six received placebo; per-sample allocation not given. Samples analyzed were those drawn on day 63 after the first vaccine or placebo injection. Within Boston, the person who donated was an adult of 18-55 years. An Ad26 vector that expressed Wuhan-strain SARS-CoV-2 spike constituted the vaccine. Sequenced by immunoSEQ multiplex PCR; TCRdb stores in-frame clones only, minus some. The table records roughly 400,000 clones, roughly 90% of them present only once.

V is TRBV9 and J is TRBJ1-3; tentative D call: TRBD1 (6 bases). The sequence was obtained from a person between 18 and 65 years old who received the Ad26.COV2.S COVID-19 vaccine or a placebo. The material sequenced was peripheral blood, taken in a trial of Ad26.COV2.S vaccine versus placebo. The CDR3 here is CASTGAAGNTIYF. The CDR3 DNA is TGTGCCAGCACGGGGGCAGCTGGAAACACCATATATTTT.